The rows below give T cell receptor beta chains drawn from one sample of a study of control samples from healthy donors and cancer patients. The table came from immunoSEQ multiplex PCR; TCRdb's copy has only in-frame clones and leaves some out. There are some 170,000 clones in the sample; about 94% occur only once, and 12% to 15% lies in the top ten. The sequenced sample was PBMCs. The receptors originated from a man between 60 and 75 years old with colorectal cancer. Both conserved end residues are part of each CDR3. The D gene is left open where the match is weak. Clone size is given for some rows only: seen once, a few or many times, or a class if the clone is expanded.

v_call: TRBV5-1; clone_size: -; j_call: TRBJ2-5; d_call: TRBD2; cdr3_nt: TGCGCCAGCAGCTTGGTTAGCGGGGGGCGAGAGACCCAGTACTTC; cdr3_aa: CASSLVSGGRETQYF
v_call: TRBV10-3; clone_size: -; j_call: TRBJ2-7; d_call: TRBD2; cdr3_nt: TGTGCCATCAGTGGACGACTAGCGGGGGATACCTACGAGCAGTACTTC; cdr3_aa: CAISGRLAGDTYEQYF
v_call: TRBV7-9; clone_size: -; j_call: TRBJ2-1; d_call: -; cdr3_nt: TGTGCCAGCAGCTTGACGGGGCTAGTCCTCGTCAATGAGCAGTTCTTC; cdr3_aa: CASSLTGLVLVNEQFF
v_call: TRBV30; clone_size: -; j_call: TRBJ1-1; d_call: -; cdr3_nt: TGTGCCTGGAGTCCCCCCGTTGGGAGGGGTCACACTGAAGCTTTCTTT; cdr3_aa: CAWSPPVGRGHTEAFF
v_call: TRBV3-1/TRBV3-2; clone_size: -; j_call: TRBJ2-3; d_call: -; cdr3_nt: TGTGCCAGCAGCCAACAGCGATCTAGCACAGATACGCAGTATTTT; cdr3_aa: CASSQQRSSTDTQYF
v_call: TRBV3-1/TRBV3-2; clone_size: -; j_call: TRBJ1-5; d_call: -; cdr3_nt: TGTGCCAGCAGCCAAGAGTCACAGCCCCAGCATTTT; cdr3_aa: CASSQESQPQHF
v_call: TRBV24-1; clone_size: -; j_call: TRBJ2-5; d_call: -; cdr3_nt: TGTGCCACCAGTGATTTGGGTAGGGGGGGAGAGACCCAGTACTTC; cdr3_aa: CATSDLGRGGETQYF
v_call: TRBV18; clone_size: -; j_call: TRBJ1-6; d_call: -; cdr3_nt: TGTGCCAGCTCAGCCGACATACATTCACCCCTCCACTTT; cdr3_aa: CASSADIHSPLHF
v_call: TRBV29-1; clone_size: -; j_call: TRBJ1-1; d_call: -; cdr3_nt: TGCAGCGCTGTAAGCAGGGTGAACACTGAAGCTTTCTTT; cdr3_aa: CSAVSRVNTEAFF
v_call: TRBV4-1; clone_size: once; j_call: TRBJ2-3; d_call: TRBD2; cdr3_nt: TGCGCCAGCAGCCAAGGGGAGCGGGGGGTAGATACGCAGTATTTT; cdr3_aa: CASSQGERGVDTQYF
v_call: TRBV4-1; clone_size: -; j_call: TRBJ1-5; d_call: TRBD1; cdr3_nt: TGCGCCAGCAGCCAAGAAGGGGCCGGGACAGGAGTAAATCAGCCCCAGCATTTT; cdr3_aa: CASSQEGAGTGVNQPQHF
v_call: TRBV27; clone_size: -; j_call: TRBJ1-2; d_call: -; cdr3_nt: TGTGCCAGCAGTGCAGGGTTGGGCTATGGCTACACCTTC; cdr3_aa: CASSAGLGYGYTF
v_call: TRBV30; clone_size: -; j_call: TRBJ1-1; d_call: -; cdr3_nt: TGTGCCCTGGGGGTACCCGGACTCCTTTTT; cdr3_aa: CALGVPGLLF
v_call: TRBV15; clone_size: -; j_call: TRBJ1-1; d_call: -; cdr3_nt: TGTGCCACCAGCAGAGATAGGCTGTCGAACACTGAAGCTTTCTTT; cdr3_aa: CATSRDRLSNTEAFF
v_call: TRBV27; clone_size: -; j_call: TRBJ1-3; d_call: TRBD1; cdr3_nt: TGTGCCACCGCCCTGACAGGGTTGATATGGGCTGGAAACACCATATATTTT; cdr3_aa: CATALTGLIWAGNTIYF
v_call: TRBV4-1; clone_size: -; j_call: TRBJ1-5; d_call: TRBD1; cdr3_nt: TGCGCCAGCAGCCAAGAGGGGGGACAGGTGCCGTATAGCAATCAGCCCCAGCATTTT; cdr3_aa: CASSQEGGQVPYSNQPQHF
v_call: TRBV4-3; clone_size: -; j_call: TRBJ2-5; d_call: -; cdr3_nt: TGCGCCAGCAGCCAAGATCGGCGGGGCGGGATGGAGACCCAGTACTTC; cdr3_aa: CASSQDRRGGMETQYF
v_call: TRBV27; clone_size: -; j_call: TRBJ2-5; d_call: -; cdr3_nt: TGTGCCAGCAGTTTGGGGGGTGGGGTGGAGACCCAGTACTTC; cdr3_aa: CASSLGGGVETQYF
v_call: TRBV6-6; clone_size: -; j_call: TRBJ2-3; d_call: -; cdr3_nt: TGTGCCAGCAGTTACTCGAACGGGACTCCATATTTT; cdr3_aa: CASSYSNGTPYF
v_call: TRBV3-1/TRBV3-2; clone_size: -; j_call: TRBJ2-5; d_call: -; cdr3_nt: TGTGCCAGCAGCCAAGATTCGGGACCCCTAAGTGGGACCCAGTACTTC; cdr3_aa: CASSQDSGPLSGTQYF
v_call: TRBV29-1; clone_size: -; j_call: TRBJ2-5; d_call: -; cdr3_nt: TGCAGCATCTCGGCTTCCCAAGAGACCCAGTACTTC; cdr3_aa: CSISASQETQYF
v_call: TRBV6-2/TRBV6-3; clone_size: -; j_call: TRBJ1-2; d_call: -; cdr3_nt: TGTGCCAGCAGTTTTTCTTATGGCTACACCTTC; cdr3_aa: CASSFSYGYTF
v_call: TRBV2; clone_size: -; j_call: TRBJ1-2; d_call: TRBD1; cdr3_nt: TGTGCCAGCAGTGATGGACAGGGGGCCTATGGCTACACCTTC; cdr3_aa: CASSDGQGAYGYTF
v_call: TRBV19; clone_size: -; j_call: TRBJ2-1; d_call: TRBD2; cdr3_nt: TGTGCCAGTAGTATAACTAGCGGGGGACTATACAATGAGCAGTTCTTC; cdr3_aa: CASSITSGGLYNEQFF
v_call: TRBV19; clone_size: once; j_call: TRBJ1-2; d_call: -; cdr3_nt: TGTGCCAGTGTCGGGCCTAACTATGGCTACACCTTC; cdr3_aa: CASVGPNYGYTF
v_call: TRBV7-6; clone_size: -; j_call: TRBJ2-5; d_call: -; cdr3_nt: TGTGCCAGCAGCTTAAAGCTCGCGGGTCCTCAAGAGACCCAGTACTTC; cdr3_aa: CASSLKLAGPQETQYF
v_call: TRBV5-1; clone_size: -; j_call: TRBJ2-2; d_call: -; cdr3_nt: TGCGCCAGCAGCTGGAGGGACAGCCAGAACACCGGGGAGCTGTTTTTT; cdr3_aa: CASSWRDSQNTGELFF
v_call: TRBV2; clone_size: -; j_call: TRBJ1-2; d_call: -; cdr3_nt: TGTGCCAGCAGTGGGACGGAGGGCACTAACTATGGCTACACCTTC; cdr3_aa: CASSGTEGTNYGYTF
v_call: TRBV3-1/TRBV3-2; clone_size: -; j_call: TRBJ2-2; d_call: -; cdr3_nt: TGTGCCAGCAGCCTGAGCACCGGGGAGCTGTTTTTT; cdr3_aa: CASSLSTGELFF
v_call: TRBV2; clone_size: -; j_call: TRBJ1-6; d_call: -; cdr3_nt: TGTGCCAGCAGACCCGGAGGTAATTCACCCCTCCACTTT; cdr3_aa: CASRPGGNSPLHF
v_call: TRBV6-1; clone_size: -; j_call: TRBJ2-6; d_call: -; cdr3_nt: TGTGCCAGCAGTGAAGCGGTACGGAACTCTGGGGCCAACGTCCTGACTTTC; cdr3_aa: CASSEAVRNSGANVLTF
v_call: TRBV6-5; clone_size: -; j_call: TRBJ2-3; d_call: TRBD1; cdr3_nt: TGTGCCTGCTCTTCGGACAGGCTCACAGATACGCAGTATTTT; cdr3_aa: CACSSDRLTDTQYF
v_call: TRBV27; clone_size: -; j_call: TRBJ1-2; d_call: TRBD1; cdr3_nt: TGTGCCAGCAGTTTATCGATTATGGGGTCAGGGGGAGGTTATGGCTACACCTTC; cdr3_aa: CASSLSIMGSGGGYGYTF
v_call: TRBV10-3; clone_size: -; j_call: TRBJ1-4; d_call: -; cdr3_nt: TGTGCCATCAGCGACCAGGGGCGGGAAAAACTGTTTTTT; cdr3_aa: CAISDQGREKLFF
v_call: TRBV6-5; clone_size: -; j_call: TRBJ1-6; d_call: -; cdr3_nt: TGTGCCAGCAGGGACACTCTTAATTCACCCCTCCACTTT; cdr3_aa: CASRDTLNSPLHF
v_call: TRBV2; clone_size: -; j_call: TRBJ1-5; d_call: TRBD1; cdr3_nt: TGTGCCAGCAGTGAAAACGAGGGGGCTAGTCAGCCCCAGCATTTT; cdr3_aa: CASSENEGASQPQHF
v_call: TRBV30; clone_size: -; j_call: TRBJ1-1; d_call: TRBD1; cdr3_nt: TGTGCCTGGACGGGACAGGGGAACACTGAAGCTTTCTTT; cdr3_aa: CAWTGQGNTEAFF
v_call: TRBV6-6; clone_size: -; j_call: TRBJ1-2; d_call: TRBD1; cdr3_nt: TGTGCCAGCAGAAGACAGGGGGCTAACTATGGCTACACCTTC; cdr3_aa: CASRRQGANYGYTF
v_call: TRBV9; clone_size: -; j_call: TRBJ2-2; d_call: TRBD2; cdr3_nt: TGTGCCAGCAGCGTAGGGGAGGGGTCGGCGAACACCGGGGAGCTGTTTTTT; cdr3_aa: CASSVGEGSANTGELFF